This TCR beta chain is from a study of vaccination and CD4 T cells after COVID-19. Stated treatment: roughly 11-day PBMC culture with coronavirus spike peptide pools or control peptides (ViraFEST assay). The CDR3 is 15 amino acids. Trimming removed 5 bases from V and 5 bases from J, with 16 bases in between. The germline V gene encodes CDR1 KGHSH and CDR2 LQKENI. This clonotype showed up just a few times. Its antigen is undetermined. Once obtained from cultured CD4+ T cells, the DNA was sequenced using the Oncomine TCR Beta short-read assay. MiXCR was run by TCRdb on the PCR reads, yielding one entry per CDR3 protein. This sample has some 9,600 distinct CDR3 sequences; approximately 23% occur once, and the top ten carry more than 25%.

This specimen was CD4+ T cells from blood, cultured in vitro, taken before SARS-CoV-2 vaccination. The chain recombines TRBV18 with TRBJ1-5, with D possibly TRBD1 on 6 matching bases. The sequence derives from a human donor who received a COVID-19 vaccine. DNA for the CDR3: TGTGCCAGCTCATTGTATAGGGGGGCGCATCAGCCCCAGCATTTT. This gives the protein CASSLYRGAHQPQHF.